The T cell receptor (beta chain) described here comes from a study of T cells in Graves' hyperthyroidism and ophthalmopathy. Of note for this clonotype: A much larger clone differs by one base, so this may be a read error.

RNA transcripts yielded amplified TCR beta CDR3 regions. First-round RT-PCR of the TCR CDR3 relied on the HTBI primer set. TCRdb ran MiXCR on the multiplex PCR reads and lists one entry per CDR3 protein. The sample has more than 250,000 distinct CDR3 sequences, approximately 16% seen once. Sequenced input: blood. This clonotype originated in a woman in her forties or fifties with Graves' hyperthyroidism that later progressed to Graves' ophthalmopathy.

The CDR3 nucleotides are TGTGTCAGCAGTTCGGGGACTAGCGGACCGAAGAGCTCCTACGAGCAGTACTTC. Encoded protein: CVSSSGTSGPKSSYEQYF. This rearrangement joins TRBV28 to TRBJ2-7, with 11 bases aligning to TRBD2. Per the germline V gene, CDR1 is MDHEN and CDR2 is SYDVKM. CDR3 length equals 18 residues. Full variable domain (outside the CDR3, taken from reference TRBV28 and TRBJ2-7): DVKVTQSSRYLVKRTGEKVFLECVQDMDHENMFWYRQDPGLGLRLIYFSYDVKMKEKGDIPEGYSVSREKKERFSLILESASTNQTSMYLCVSSSGTSGPKSSYEQYFGPGTRLTVT.